This T cell receptor (beta chain) was sequenced during a study of T-cell memory formation after mild COVID-19. Study at large: TCR clusters showed largely donor specificity. Points from the study as a whole: Memory sampled before infection contained some responding clones, suggesting cross-reactive memory joined.

TCRdb ran MiXCR on the 5' RACE reads and lists one entry per CDR3 protein. There are approximately 260,000 distinct CDR3 sequences in the sample; around 16% occur only once, and 22% lies in the top ten. Concerning this clonotype itself: The antigen is unknown.

Sequenced: PBMCs or a T cell subset sorted from them (not recorded which). The TCR was taken from a man between 18 and 35 years old who had mild COVID-19 (a few samples of this study predate the infection). Cell type and time point are not known.

The DNA of the CDR3 is TGTGCCAGCAGCCCTCCAGGACAGGGATCAAGGGGAGCTTTCTTT. As protein: CASSPPGQGSRGAFF. The chain links TRBV6-5 to TRBJ1-1, with TRBD1 matching 8 bases. The germline gives CDR1 MNHEY, CDR2 SVGAGI. This CDR3 contains 15 residues. Trimming cost V 6 bases and J 10 bases; bases outside gene matches: 16.